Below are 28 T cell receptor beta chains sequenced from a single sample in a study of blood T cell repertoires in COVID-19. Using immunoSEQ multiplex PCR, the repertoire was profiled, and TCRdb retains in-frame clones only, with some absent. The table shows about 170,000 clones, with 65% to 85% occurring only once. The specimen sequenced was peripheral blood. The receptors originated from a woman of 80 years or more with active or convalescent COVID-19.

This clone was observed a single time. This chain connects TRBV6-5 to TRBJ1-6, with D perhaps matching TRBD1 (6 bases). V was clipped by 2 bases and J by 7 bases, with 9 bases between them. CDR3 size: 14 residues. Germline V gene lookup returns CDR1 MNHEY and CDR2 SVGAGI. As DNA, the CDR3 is TGTGCCAGCAGTTACGGGCAGGGGAATTCACCCCTCCACTTT. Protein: CASSYGQGNSPLHF.

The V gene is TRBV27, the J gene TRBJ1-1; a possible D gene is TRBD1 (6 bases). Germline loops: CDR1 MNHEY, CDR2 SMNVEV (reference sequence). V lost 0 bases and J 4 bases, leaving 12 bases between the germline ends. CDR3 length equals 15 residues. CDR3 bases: TGTGCCAGCAGTTTATCGGGGGGGGCCCTCACTGAAGCTTTCTTT. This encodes CASSLSGGALTEAFF.

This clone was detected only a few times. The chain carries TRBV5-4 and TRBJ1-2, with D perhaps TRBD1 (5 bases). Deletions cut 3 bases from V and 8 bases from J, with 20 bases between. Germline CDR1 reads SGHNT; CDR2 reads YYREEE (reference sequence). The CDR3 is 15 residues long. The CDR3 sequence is CASSSSRGSLEGYTF. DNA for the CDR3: TGTGCCAGCAGCTCCTCTCGGGGGAGCCTTGAAGGCTACACCTTC.

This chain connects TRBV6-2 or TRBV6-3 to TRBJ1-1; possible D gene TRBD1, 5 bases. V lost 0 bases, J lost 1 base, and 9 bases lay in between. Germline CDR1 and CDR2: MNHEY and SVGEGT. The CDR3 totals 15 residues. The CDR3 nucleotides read TGTGCCAGCAGTTACTCGTGGCAGGGGAACACTGAAGCTTTCTTT. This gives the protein CASSYSWQGNTEAFF.

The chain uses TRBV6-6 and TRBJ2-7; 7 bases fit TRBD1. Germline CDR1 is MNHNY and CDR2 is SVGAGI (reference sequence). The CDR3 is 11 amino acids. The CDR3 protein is CGTGLSYEQYF. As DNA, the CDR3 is TGTGGGACAGGCCTCTCCTACGAGCAGTACTTC.

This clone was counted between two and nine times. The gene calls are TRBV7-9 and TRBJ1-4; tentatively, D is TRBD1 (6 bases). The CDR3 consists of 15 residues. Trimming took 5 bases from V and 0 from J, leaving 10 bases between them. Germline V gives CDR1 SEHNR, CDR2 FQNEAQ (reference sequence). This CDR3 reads CASSPGQTTNEKLFF. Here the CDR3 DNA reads TGTGCCAGCAGCCCCGGACAGACAACTAATGAAAAACTGTTTTTT.

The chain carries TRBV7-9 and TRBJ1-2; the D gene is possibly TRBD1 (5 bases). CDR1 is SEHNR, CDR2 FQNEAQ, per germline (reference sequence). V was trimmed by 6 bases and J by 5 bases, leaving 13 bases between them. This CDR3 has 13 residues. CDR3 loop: CASRRDGPYGYTF. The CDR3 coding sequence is TGTGCCAGCAGGCGGGACGGCCCTTATGGCTACACCTTC.

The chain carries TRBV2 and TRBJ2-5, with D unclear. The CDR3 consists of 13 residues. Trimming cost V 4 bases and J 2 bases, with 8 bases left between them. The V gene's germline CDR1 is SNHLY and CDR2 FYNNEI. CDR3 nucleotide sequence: TGTGCCAGCAGTGTAGATTCACAAGAGACCCAGTACTTC. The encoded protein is CASSVDSQETQYF.

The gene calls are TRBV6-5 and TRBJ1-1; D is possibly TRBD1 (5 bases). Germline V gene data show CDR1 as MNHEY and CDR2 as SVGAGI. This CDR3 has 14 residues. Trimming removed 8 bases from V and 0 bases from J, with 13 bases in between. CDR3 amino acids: CASGAGYLNTEAFF. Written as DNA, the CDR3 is TGTGCCAGCGGGGCTGGCTATCTGAACACTGAAGCTTTCTTT.

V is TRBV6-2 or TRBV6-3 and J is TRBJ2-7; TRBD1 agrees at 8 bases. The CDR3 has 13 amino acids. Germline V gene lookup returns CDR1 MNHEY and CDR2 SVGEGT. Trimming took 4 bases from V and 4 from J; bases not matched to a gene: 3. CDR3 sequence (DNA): TGTGCCAGCAGTTCCGGGACAGGTTACGAGCAGTACTTC. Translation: CASSSGTGYEQYF.

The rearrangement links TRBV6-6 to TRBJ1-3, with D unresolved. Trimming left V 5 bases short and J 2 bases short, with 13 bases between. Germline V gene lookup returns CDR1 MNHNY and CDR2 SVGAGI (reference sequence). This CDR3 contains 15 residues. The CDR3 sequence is CASSEVRGTGNTIYF. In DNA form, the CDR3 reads TGTGCCAGCAGTGAGGTCCGAGGGACTGGAAACACCATATATTTT.

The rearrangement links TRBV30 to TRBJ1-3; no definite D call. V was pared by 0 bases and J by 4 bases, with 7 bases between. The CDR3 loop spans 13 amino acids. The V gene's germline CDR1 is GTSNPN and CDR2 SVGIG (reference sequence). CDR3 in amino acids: CAWSVTEGNTIYF. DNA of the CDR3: TGTGCCTGGAGTGTAACGGAGGGAAACACCATATATTTT.

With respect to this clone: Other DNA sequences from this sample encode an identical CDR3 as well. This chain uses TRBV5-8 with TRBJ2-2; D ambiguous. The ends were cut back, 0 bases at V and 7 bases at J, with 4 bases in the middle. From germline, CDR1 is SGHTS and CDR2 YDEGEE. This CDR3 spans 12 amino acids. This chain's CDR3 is CASSLDRGELFF. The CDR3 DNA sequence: TGTGCCAGCAGCTTGGATCGCGGGGAGCTGTTTTTT.

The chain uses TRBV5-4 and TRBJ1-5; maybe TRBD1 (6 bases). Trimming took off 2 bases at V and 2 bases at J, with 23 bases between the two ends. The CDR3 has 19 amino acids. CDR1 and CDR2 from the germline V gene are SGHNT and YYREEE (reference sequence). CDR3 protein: CASSFPRQETERGNQPQHF. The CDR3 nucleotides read TGTGCCAGCAGCTTCCCCCGACAGGAGACAGAGAGGGGCAATCAGCCCCAGCATTTT.

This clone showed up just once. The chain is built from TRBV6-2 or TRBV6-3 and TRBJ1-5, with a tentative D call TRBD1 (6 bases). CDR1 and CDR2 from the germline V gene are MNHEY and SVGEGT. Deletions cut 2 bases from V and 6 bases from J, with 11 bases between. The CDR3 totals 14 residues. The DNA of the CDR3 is TGTGCCAGCAGTTACGGGGGCACCTTTCAGCCCCAGCATTTT. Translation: CASSYGGTFQPQHF.

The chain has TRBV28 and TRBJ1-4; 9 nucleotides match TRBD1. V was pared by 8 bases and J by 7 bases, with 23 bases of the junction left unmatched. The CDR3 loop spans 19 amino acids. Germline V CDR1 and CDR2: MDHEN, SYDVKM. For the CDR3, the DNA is TGTGCCAGCTCCCTTGGGGCCGGGACAGGGACAGAAGCGCGTGAAAAACTGTTTTTT. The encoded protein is CASSLGAGTGTEAREKLFF. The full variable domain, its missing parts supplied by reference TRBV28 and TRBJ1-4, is DVKVTQSSRYLVKRTGEKVFLECVQDMDHENMFWYRQDPGLGLRLIYFSYDVKMKEKGDIPEGYSVSREKKERFSLILESASTNQTSMYLCASSLGAGTGTEAREKLFFGSGTQLSVL.

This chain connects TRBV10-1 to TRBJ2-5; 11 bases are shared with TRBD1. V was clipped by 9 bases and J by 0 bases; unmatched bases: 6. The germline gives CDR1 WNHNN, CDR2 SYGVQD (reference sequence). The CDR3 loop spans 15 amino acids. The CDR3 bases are TGCGCCAGGCCTCCGGGACAGGGGGACCAAGAGACCCAGTACTTC. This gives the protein CARPPGQGDQETQYF.

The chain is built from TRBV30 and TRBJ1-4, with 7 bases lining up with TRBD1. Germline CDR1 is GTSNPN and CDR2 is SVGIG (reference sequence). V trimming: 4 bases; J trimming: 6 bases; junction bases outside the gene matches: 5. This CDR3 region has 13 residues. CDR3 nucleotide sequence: TGTGCCTGGAACAGGGGCCAGGATGAAAAACTGTTTTTT. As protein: CAWNRGQDEKLFF.

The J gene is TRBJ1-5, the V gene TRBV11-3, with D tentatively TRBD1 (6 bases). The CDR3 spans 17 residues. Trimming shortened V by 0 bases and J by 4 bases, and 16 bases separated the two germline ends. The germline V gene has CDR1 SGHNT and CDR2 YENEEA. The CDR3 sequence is CASSLEGGRGLNQPQHF. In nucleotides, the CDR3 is TGTGCCAGCAGCTTAGAAGGGGGTAGGGGCCTGAATCAGCCCCAGCATTTT.

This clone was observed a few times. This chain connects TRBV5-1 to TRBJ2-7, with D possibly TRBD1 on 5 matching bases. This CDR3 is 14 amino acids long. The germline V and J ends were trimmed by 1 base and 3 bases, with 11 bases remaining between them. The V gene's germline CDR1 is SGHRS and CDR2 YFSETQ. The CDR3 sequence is CASSLHQGIYEQYF. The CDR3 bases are TGCGCCAGCAGCTTGCATCAGGGAATCTACGAGCAGTACTTC. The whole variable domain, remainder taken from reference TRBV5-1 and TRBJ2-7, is KAGVTQTPRYLIKTRGQQVTLSCSPISGHRSVSWYQQTPGQGLQFLFEYFSETQRNKGNFPGRFSGRQFSNSRSEMNVSTLELGDSALYLCASSLHQGIYEQYFGPGTRLTVT.

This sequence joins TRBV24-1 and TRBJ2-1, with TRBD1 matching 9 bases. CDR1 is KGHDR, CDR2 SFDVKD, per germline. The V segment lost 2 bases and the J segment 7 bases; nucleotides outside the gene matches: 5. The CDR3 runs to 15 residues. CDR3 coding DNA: TGTGCCACCAGTGATTCGGGACAGGGAATAAATGAGCAGTTCTTC. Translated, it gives CATSDSGQGINEQFF.

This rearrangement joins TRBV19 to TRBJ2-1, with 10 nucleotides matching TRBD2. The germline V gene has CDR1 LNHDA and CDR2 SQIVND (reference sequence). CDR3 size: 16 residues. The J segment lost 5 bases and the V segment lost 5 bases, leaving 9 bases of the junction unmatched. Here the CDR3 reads CASSSRTSGTHNEQFF. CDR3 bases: TGTGCCAGTAGTTCTCGGACTAGCGGAACCCACAATGAGCAGTTCTTC.

The CDR3 DNA follows: TGTGCCAGCAGCCCACCGGGGTCCTACGAGCAGTACTTC. Amino acid sequence: CASSPPGSYEQYF. The chain has TRBV7-9 and TRBJ2-7; tentatively, D is TRBD2 (5 bases). V shed 5 bases and J shed 1 base, with 9 bases lying between them. Germline CDR1 and CDR2: SEHNR and FQNEAQ (reference sequence). This CDR3 contains 13 residues.

The CDR3 nucleotides are TGTGCCAGCAGCTTGGATAGGGGGCTAACCGGGGAGCTGTTTTTT. This translates into CASSLDRGLTGELFF. The chain links TRBV5-5 to TRBJ2-2, with 7 positions matching TRBD1. The CDR3 has 15 amino acids. Germline-derived CDR1 and CDR2 are SGHKS and YYEKEE (reference sequence). Trimming took 0 bases from V and 5 from J; bases not matched to a gene: 4.

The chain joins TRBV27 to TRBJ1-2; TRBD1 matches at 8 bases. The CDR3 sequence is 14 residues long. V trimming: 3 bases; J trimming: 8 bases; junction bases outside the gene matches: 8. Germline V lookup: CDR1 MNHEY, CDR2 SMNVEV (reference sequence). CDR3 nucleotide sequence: TGTGCCAGCAGTTTTATCGGACAGGGCTGGGGCTACACCTTC. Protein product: CASSFIGQGWGYTF.

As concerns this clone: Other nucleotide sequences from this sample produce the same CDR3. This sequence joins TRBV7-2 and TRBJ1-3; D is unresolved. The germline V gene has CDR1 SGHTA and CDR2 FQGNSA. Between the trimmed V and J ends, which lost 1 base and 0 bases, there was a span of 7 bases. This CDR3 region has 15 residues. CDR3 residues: CASSLGGYSGNTIYF. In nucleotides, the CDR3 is TGTGCCAGCAGCTTAGGAGGGTACTCTGGAAACACCATATATTTT. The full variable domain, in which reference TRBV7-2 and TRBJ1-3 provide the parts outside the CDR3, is GAGVSQSPSNKVTEKGKDVELRCDPISGHTALYWYRQSLGQGLEFLIYFQGNSAPDKSGLPSDRFSAERTGGSVSTLTIQRTQQEDSAVYLCASSLGGYSGNTIYFGEGSWLTVV.

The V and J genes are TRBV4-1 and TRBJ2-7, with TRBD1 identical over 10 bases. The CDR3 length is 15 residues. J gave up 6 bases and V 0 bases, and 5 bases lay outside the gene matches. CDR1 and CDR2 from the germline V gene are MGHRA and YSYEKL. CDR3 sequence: CASSQDDRGLGEQYF. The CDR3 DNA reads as TGCGCCAGCAGCCAAGATGACAGGGGGCTAGGCGAGCAGTACTTC.

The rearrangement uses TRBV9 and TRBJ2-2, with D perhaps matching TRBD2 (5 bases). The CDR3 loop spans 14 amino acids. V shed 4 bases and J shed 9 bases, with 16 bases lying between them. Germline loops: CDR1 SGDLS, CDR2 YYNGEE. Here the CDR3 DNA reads TGTGCCAGCAGCCCTAGGACTCAAGGCTGGGAGCTGTTTTTT. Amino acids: CASSPRTQGWELFF.